This TCR beta chain was sequenced for a study of cytomegalovirus exposure and HLA in healthy donors. Study outcomes and limitations: Later analysis revealed greater clonal expansion in HLA-associated TCR beta chains than in equally common others. According to a later analysis, most TCR beta chains associated with CMV appeared HLA-restricted. TCR association rates varied by HLA locus in a later analysis, with DRB1 highest and HLA-C lowest. Most sequenced TCRs were rare (though some public TCRs occurred in many donors).

Vbeta (60) and Jbeta (13) primers were used in the PCR. Sequenced by immunoSEQ multiplex PCR; TCRdb stores in-frame clones only, minus some. Seen here are about 110,000 clones, more than 65% observed once, and the top ten hold approximately 8%. This clone was observed a few times. The antigen is unknown. Germline-derived CDR1 and CDR2 are GTSNPN and SVGIG (reference sequence). V was clipped by 3 bases and J by 0 bases; unmatched bases: 8. The CDR3 totals 15 residues. The J gene is TRBJ2-7, the V gene TRBV30, with 7 bases that match TRBD1. The material sequenced was PBMCs. This receptor was taken from a man in his forties or fifties in good health and CMV-seropositive. CDR3 sequence reads: CAWSDPRQGSYEQYF. CDR3 coding DNA: TGTGCCTGGAGCGACCCTAGACAGGGCTCCTACGAGCAGTACTTC.